A selection of T cell receptor beta chains follows, all from one sample in a study of control samples from healthy donors and cancer patients. TCRdb's table, derived via immunoSEQ multiplex PCR, lists solely in-frame clones and lacks some. The table lists about 130,000 clones, roughly 91% of them singletons. The material sequenced was PBMCs. These receptors were obtained from a man aged 50-60 years with head and neck cancer. CDR3s include the opening cysteine and the closing phenylalanine or tryptophan.

V gene | CDR3 protein
TRBV7-9 | CASSLVGYEQYF
TRBV7-2 | CASSPQGVNTEAFF
TRBV13 | CASSGRQGDTGELFF
TRBV5-1 | CASSLTSGNWNEQFF
TRBV12-3/TRBV12-4 | CASSQGQGYGYTF
TRBV3-1/TRBV3-2 | CASSLGQGKYNEQFF
TRBV7-2 | CASKIRGQINSPLHF
TRBV10-3 | CATMEGPSYEQYF
TRBV6-6 | CASSPFTSGSSYNEQFF
TRBV25-1 | CASSEMVGGRRYNEQFF
TRBV3-1/TRBV3-2 | CASSTTGYERSYEQYF